Listed here is a single T cell receptor (beta chain). This entry comes from a study of patients and donors after allogeneic stem cell transplantation. Germline V gives CDR1 DFQATT, CDR2 SNEGSKA (reference sequence). The CDR3 loop spans 16 amino acids. V lost 4 bases, J lost 4 bases, and 6 bases stayed unmatched. MiXCR, run by TCRdb on the RT-PCR reads, gives a single entry per CDR3 protein. The profile covers approximately 160,000 distinct CDR3 sequences, with approximately 30% appearing a single time and roughly 3% taken by the ten largest. V usage is TRBV20-1 and J usage is TRBJ2-1; the match to TRBD2 covers 14 bases. The sequenced sample consisted of blood, either unsorted or a sorted T cell fraction (not recorded which). The sequence was obtained from a human donor who was either an allogeneic HSCT recipient or a stem cell or donor lymphocyte infusion donor (not recorded which). It is not recorded whose cells these are; they may come from a transplant donor. CDR3 sequence (DNA): TGCAGTGCTAACGGACTAGCGGGAGGTCCTTACAATGAGCAGTTCTTC. Amino acid sequence: CSANGLAGGPYNEQFF.